This passage covers 11 T cell receptor beta chains from one sample sequenced in a study of radiation and T cells in renal cell carcinoma. Clones were read by immunoSEQ multiplex PCR, and TCRdb kept only the in-frame ones, dropping some. The table lists some 150,000 clones, approximately 87% of them singletons. Regarding time point: baseline pretreatment blood. Treatment in this sample: 15 Gy SBRT to primary tumor, nephrectomy 4 weeks later. Sequenced here: blood, sampled from a patient whose treatment included radiotherapy and nephrectomy. The receptor source for this set is a woman aged 50 to 60 with renal cell carcinoma.

The chain couples TRBV7-8 to TRBJ2-7; no firm D call. The CDR3 runs to 15 residues. Germline CDR1 is SGHVS and CDR2 is FQNEAQ. The germline V and J ends were trimmed by 1 base and 2 bases, with 12 bases remaining between them. The CDR3 DNA reads TGTGCCAGCAGCTTAGGTCCGGCTGATACCTACGAGCAGTACTTC. It translates to CASSLGPADTYEQYF.

This chain connects TRBV5-4 to TRBJ1-2; D is unclear. The CDR3 totals 13 residues. Germline V gene sequence: CDR1 SGHNT, CDR2 YYREEE (reference sequence). Trimming removed 4 bases from V and 3 bases from J, with 10 bases in between. In DNA, the CDR3 is TGTGCCAGCAGCCCTCGGACGGACTATGGCTACACCTTC. Amino acid sequence: CASSPRTDYGYTF.

This clone is a singleton in its sample. The chain uses TRBV5-1 and TRBJ1-6; perhaps TRBD1 as D (5 bases). The CDR3 totals 13 residues. Germline lookup yields CDR1 SGHRS and CDR2 YFSETQ. V was cut by 4 bases and J by 9 bases, with 11 bases left in between. CDR3 DNA sequence: TGCGCCAGCAGCCCAGACAGTTCTTCACCCCTCCACTTT. It is translated as CASSPDSSSPLHF.

The chain couples TRBV4-3 to TRBJ1-3, with D tentatively TRBD1 (6 bases). The germline gives CDR1 LGHNA, CDR2 YSLEER. CDR3 length: 15 residues. The V gene lost 2 bases and the J gene lost 4 bases, with 12 bases spanning the gap. The CDR3 bases are TGCGCCAGCAGCCAAAAGCAGGGGATCGGAAACACCATATATTTT. Residues: CASSQKQGIGNTIYF.

The J gene is TRBJ1-1, the V gene TRBV6-5, with 7 positions matching TRBD1. J was trimmed by 0 bases and V by 10 bases; bases with no gene match: 8. CDR3 length equals 14 residues. The V gene's germline CDR1 is MNHEY and CDR2 SVGAGI. As DNA, the CDR3 is TGTGCCACGGGGACAGAACTTATGAACACTGAAGCTTTCTTT. Its protein product is CATGTELMNTEAFF.

The chain links TRBV5-6 to TRBJ2-5; 7 bases match TRBD1. Germline loops: CDR1 SGHDT, CDR2 YYEEEE. The V segment lost 1 base and the J segment 5 bases; nucleotides outside the gene matches: 2. The CDR3 covers 13 residues. Here the CDR3 DNA reads TGTGCCAGCAGCTTGACAGGGGTGGAGACCCAGTACTTC. Its protein is CASSLTGVETQYF.

This clone occurred many times. The chain carries TRBV7-9 and TRBJ1-2; no clear D. Trimming took off 3 bases at V and 3 bases at J, with 17 bases between the two ends. CDR1 SEHNR and CDR2 FQNEAQ come from the germline V gene (reference sequence). This CDR3 contains 16 residues. CDR3 region: CASSFPQLLPHYGYTF. CDR3 DNA sequence: TGTGCCAGCAGCTTCCCCCAGCTACTCCCCCACTATGGCTACACCTTC.

V gene TRBV10-3 combines with J gene TRBJ1-1; no definite D call. With 10 bases removed from V and 2 bases from J, the gap between germline ends came to 14 bases. The CDR3 totals 13 residues. Germline assignment: CDR1 ENHRY and CDR2 SYGVKD. This chain's CDR3 is CATHPRGNTEAFF. The CDR3 DNA follows: TGTGCCACCCACCCCCGGGGAAACACTGAAGCTTTCTTT.

V and J are TRBV7-2 and TRBJ2-7; TRBD2 aligns across 13 bases. The CDR3 loop spans 16 amino acids. In germline, CDR1 is SGHTA, CDR2 FQGNSA. J lost 0 bases, V lost 5 bases, and 4 bases had no gene match. CDR3 residues: CASSITSGGVSYEQYF. The CDR3 nucleotides are TGTGCCAGCAGCATTACTAGCGGGGGGGTCTCCTACGAGCAGTACTTC.

The genes are TRBV7-9 and TRBJ1-4; D gene unclear. The CDR3 extends over 13 amino acids. V was trimmed by 3 bases and J by 5 bases, leaving 7 bases between them. Germline V gene lookup returns CDR1 SEHNR and CDR2 FQNEAQ (reference sequence). This CDR3 is CASSFTENEKLFF. In DNA form, the CDR3 reads TGTGCCAGCAGCTTTACAGAAAATGAAAAACTGTTTTTT.

The chain joins TRBV7-2 to TRBJ1-5; 9 bases are a match to TRBD1. CDR1 is SGHTA and CDR2 is FQGNSA in the germline V gene. This CDR3 contains 16 residues. Trimming removed 4 bases from V and 1 base from J; junction bases left unmatched: 5. The CDR3 DNA reads TGTGCCAGCAGCTCCGGACAGGGGATGAGCAATCAGCCCCAGCATTTT. Its translation is CASSSGQGMSNQPQHF.